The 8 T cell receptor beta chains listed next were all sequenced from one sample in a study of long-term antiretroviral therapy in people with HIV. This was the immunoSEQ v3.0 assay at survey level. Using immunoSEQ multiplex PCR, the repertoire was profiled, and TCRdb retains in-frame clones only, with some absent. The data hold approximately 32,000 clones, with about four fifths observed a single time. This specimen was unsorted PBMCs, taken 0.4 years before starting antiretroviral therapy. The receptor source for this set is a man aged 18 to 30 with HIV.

The CDR3 spells CASRPTGGSYEQYF. In nucleotides, the CDR3 is TGTGCCAGCAGACCGACAGGGGGGTCCTACGAGCAGTACTTC. The chain joins TRBV6-4 to TRBJ2-7, with 9 bases fitting TRBD1. Germline V lookup: CDR1 MRHNA, CDR2 SNTAGT. This CDR3 contains 14 residues. After removal of 6 bases from V and 1 base from J, the junction contained 4 bases not matched to a gene.

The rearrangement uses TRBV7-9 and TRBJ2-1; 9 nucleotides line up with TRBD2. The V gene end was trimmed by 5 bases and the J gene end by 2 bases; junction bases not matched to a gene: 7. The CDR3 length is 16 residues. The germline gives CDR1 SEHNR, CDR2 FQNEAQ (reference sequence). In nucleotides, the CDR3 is TGTGCCAGCAGCCCTTGGGGCGGGGGGGCCTACAATGAGCAGTTCTTC. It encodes CASSPWGGGAYNEQFF.

CDR3 nucleotide sequence: TGTGCCAGCTCACGGGACAGGGTGTCGGATGGCTACACCTTC. Amino acid sequence: CASSRDRVSDGYTF. The genes are TRBV18 and TRBJ1-2, with TRBD1 identical over 9 bases. Germline loops: CDR1 KGHSH, CDR2 LQKENI. Trimming removed 4 bases from V and 6 bases from J; junction bases left unmatched: 6. The CDR3 has 14 residues.

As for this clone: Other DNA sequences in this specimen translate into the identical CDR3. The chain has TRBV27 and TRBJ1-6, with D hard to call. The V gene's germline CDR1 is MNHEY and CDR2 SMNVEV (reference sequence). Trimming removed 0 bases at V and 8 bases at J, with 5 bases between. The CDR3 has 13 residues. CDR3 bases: TGTGCCAGCAGTTTATCGACGGATTCACCCCTCCACTTT. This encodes CASSLSTDSPLHF.

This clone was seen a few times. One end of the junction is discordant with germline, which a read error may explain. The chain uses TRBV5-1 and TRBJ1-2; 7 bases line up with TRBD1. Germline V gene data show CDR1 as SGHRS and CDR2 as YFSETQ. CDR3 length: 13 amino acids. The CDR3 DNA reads TGTGCCAGCAGCTTCCGACAGGGCTATGGCTACACCTTC. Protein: CASSFRQGYGYTF.

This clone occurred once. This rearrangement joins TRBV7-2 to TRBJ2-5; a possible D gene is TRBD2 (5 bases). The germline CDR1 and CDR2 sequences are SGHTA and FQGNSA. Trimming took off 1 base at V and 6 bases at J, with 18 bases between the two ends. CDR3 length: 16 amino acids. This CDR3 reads CASSLGGSGLSKTQYF. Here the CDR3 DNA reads TGTGCCAGCAGCTTAGGAGGAAGTGGACTTTCGAAGACCCAGTACTTC.

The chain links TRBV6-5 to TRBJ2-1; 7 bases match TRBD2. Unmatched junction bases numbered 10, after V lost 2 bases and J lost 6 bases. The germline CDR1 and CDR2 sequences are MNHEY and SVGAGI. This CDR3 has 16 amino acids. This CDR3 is CASSYTLAGNLNEQFF. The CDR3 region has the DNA TGTGCCAGCAGTTACACTTTAGCGGGTAACCTCAATGAGCAGTTCTTC.

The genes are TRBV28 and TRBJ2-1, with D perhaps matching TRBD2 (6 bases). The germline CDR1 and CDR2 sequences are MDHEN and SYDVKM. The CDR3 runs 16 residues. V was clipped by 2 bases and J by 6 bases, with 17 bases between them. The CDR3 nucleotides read TGTGCCAGCAGTTTAGGGAAGGGAGGTTCGGTCAATGAGCAGTTCTTC. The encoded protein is CASSLGKGGSVNEQFF.